These 18 T cell receptor beta chains were all obtained from the same sample, sequenced in a study of siplizumab effects on memory and regulatory T cells. The table came from immunoSEQ multiplex PCR; TCRdb's copy has only in-frame clones and leaves some out. The data show roughly 60,000 clones, nearly 98% seen once. The sequenced sample consisted of naive CD8+ T cells sorted from blood. These receptors were taken from a human donor in good health.

The chain employs TRBV5-4 and TRBJ2-1; D is possibly TRBD2 (6 bases). Per the germline V gene, CDR1 is SGHNT and CDR2 is YYREEE (reference sequence). The CDR3 is 14 amino acids. Trimming pared 4 bases from V and 10 bases from J, leaving 18 bases between. The CDR3 loop is CASSTGSTSGEQFF. In DNA form, the CDR3 reads TGTGCCAGCAGCACCGGGTCAACAAGCGGGGAGCAGTTCTTC.

The V and J genes are TRBV27 and TRBJ2-1; D is unclear. Trimming took 2 bases from V and 5 from J, leaving 7 bases between them. Germline V CDR1 and CDR2: MNHEY, SMNVEV (reference sequence). CDR3 length equals 13 residues. CDR3 protein: CASSLGTHNEQFF. The CDR3 DNA is TGTGCCAGCAGTTTAGGAACGCACAATGAGCAGTTCTTC.

The rearrangement links TRBV28 to TRBJ1-5, with D perhaps matching TRBD1 (5 bases). Per the germline V gene, CDR1 is MDHEN and CDR2 is SYDVKM. V gave up 5 bases and J gave up 7 bases, with 12 bases separating them. The CDR3 sequence is 13 residues long. The CDR3 is CASSIGVWQPQHF. The CDR3 DNA reads TGTGCCAGCAGTATAGGGGTTTGGCAGCCCCAGCATTTT.

The rearrangement uses TRBV7-9 and TRBJ2-7; no definite D call. Trimming removed 1 base from V and 12 bases from J, with 22 bases in between. The V gene's germline CDR1 is SEHNR and CDR2 FQNEAQ (reference sequence). The CDR3 length is 15 residues. CDR3 bases: TGTGCCAGCAGCTTAGGGGGTGGGCTCACGAAGGCCCTGTACTTC. This codes for CASSLGGGLTKALYF.

The chain joins TRBV5-1 to TRBJ1-1, with a possible D match to TRBD1 (5 bases). The V and J ends lost 0 bases and 1 base respectively, with 7 bases between them. CDR3 length: 14 amino acids. Germline CDR1 reads SGHRS; CDR2 reads YFSETQ. CDR3 amino acids: CASSLVGGNTEAFF. The CDR3 bases are TGCGCCAGCAGCTTGGTGGGGGGGAACACTGAAGCTTTCTTT.

The chain has TRBV19 and TRBJ2-7, with no clear D. V was pared by 5 bases and J by 2 bases, with 13 bases between. CDR1 is LNHDA, CDR2 SQIVND, per germline (reference sequence). The CDR3 spans 14 residues. CDR3 sequence reads: CASSYSSTPYEQYF. The DNA for the CDR3 is TGTGCCAGTAGTTATTCGAGTACCCCCTACGAGCAGTACTTC.

The chain couples TRBV9 to TRBJ1-2, with TRBD1 matching over 7 bases. With V trimmed by 0 bases and J by 2 bases, 10 bases remained unmatched. Germline V gene data show CDR1 as SGDLS and CDR2 as YYNGEE. This CDR3 is 17 amino acids long. Here the CDR3 reads CASSVAETGLPNYGYTF. The CDR3 bases are TGTGCCAGCAGCGTAGCTGAGACAGGGCTCCCCAACTATGGCTACACCTTC.

In this sample, this clone turned up once. The chain has TRBV9 and TRBJ2-1; 9 nucleotides align to TRBD2. This CDR3 is 17 amino acids long. From germline, CDR1 is SGDLS and CDR2 YYNGEE. V was pared by 0 bases and J by 4 bases, with 8 bases of the junction left unmatched. The CDR3 loop is CASSVGGSGGRYNEQFF. As DNA, the CDR3 is TGTGCCAGCAGCGTAGGAGGGAGCGGGGGGCGGTACAATGAGCAGTTCTTC.

The chain employs TRBV5-1 and TRBJ1-2; possible D gene TRBD1, 6 bases. Germline V gives CDR1 SGHRS, CDR2 YFSETQ. This CDR3 has 14 amino acids. The V end was cut by 5 bases, the J end by 1 base, with 12 bases between. The CDR3, as DNA: TGCGCCAGCAGGGTTGGGACAATTAACTATGGCTACACCTTC. Residues: CASRVGTINYGYTF.

This clone was counted a few times. The V and J genes are TRBV4-1 and TRBJ1-5; 10 nucleotides line up with TRBD1. The germline gives CDR1 MGHRA, CDR2 YSYEKL. V lost 1 base to trimming and J lost 8 bases; unmatched junction nucleotides: 8. CDR3 length equals 16 residues. In DNA, the CDR3 is TGCGCCAGCAGCCAAGGGTGGGGGACAGGGGTTGAGCCCCAGCATTTT. Protein sequence: CASSQGWGTGVEPQHF.

V is TRBV5-1 and J is TRBJ1-2; D gene unclear. This CDR3 spans 15 amino acids. Trimming cost V 4 bases and J 0 bases, with 13 bases left between them. CDR1 SGHRS and CDR2 YFSETQ come from the germline V gene. The CDR3 sequence: CASSLVSSSNYGYTF. The CDR3 DNA sequence: TGCGCCAGCAGCCTTGTCAGTTCTTCTAACTATGGCTACACCTTC.

The J gene is TRBJ1-1, the V gene TRBV5-5; 7 positions agree with TRBD1. J was trimmed by 2 bases and V by 4 bases; bases with no gene match: 8. CDR1 is SGHKS and CDR2 is YYEKEE in the germline V gene (reference sequence). The CDR3 contains 15 residues. The CDR3 DNA reads TGTGCCAGCAGCGGGGTACAGGGGATTAACACTGAAGCTTTCTTT. It specifies CASSGVQGINTEAFF.

The chain combines TRBV7-9 with TRBJ2-7; no definite D call. The germline V gene has CDR1 SEHNR and CDR2 FQNEAQ (reference sequence). This CDR3 is 13 amino acids long. Trimming left V 5 bases short and J 2 bases short, with 10 bases between. CDR3 amino acids: CASSPDIPYEQYF. The CDR3, as DNA: TGTGCCAGCAGCCCAGACATTCCCTACGAGCAGTACTTC.

V usage is TRBV6-5 and J usage is TRBJ1-1; D unresolved. V lost 2 bases and J 5 bases, leaving 6 bases between the germline ends. The CDR3 has 12 residues. CDR1 MNHEY and CDR2 SVGAGI come from the germline V gene. The CDR3 protein is CASSYDETEAFF. CDR3 nucleotide sequence: TGTGCCAGCAGTTACGATGAAACTGAAGCTTTCTTT.

This chain uses TRBV7-9 with TRBJ2-7; 10 bases are a match to TRBD2. Germline V gene lookup returns CDR1 SEHNR and CDR2 FQNEAQ (reference sequence). Germline trimming cut 6 bases from V and 2 bases from J; bases unmatched to any gene: 4. This CDR3 has 14 amino acids. The CDR3 region is CASRGLAGAYEQYF. CDR3 bases: TGTGCCAGCAGAGGTCTAGCGGGGGCCTACGAGCAGTACTTC.

The V call is TRBV14, the J call TRBJ2-1; no clear D gene. This CDR3 has 13 residues. Germline V gene lookup returns CDR1 SGHDN and CDR2 FVKESK. Trimming cost V 1 base and J 8 bases, with 9 bases left between them. This chain's CDR3 is CASSQGGEHEQFF. The CDR3 nucleotides are TGTGCCAGCAGCCAAGGTGGCGAACATGAGCAGTTCTTC.

This chain joins TRBV27 and TRBJ1-1; 7 bases fit TRBD1. V lost 1 base, J lost 5 bases, and 1 base stayed unmatched. Germline-derived CDR1 and CDR2 are MNHEY and SMNVEV (reference sequence). The CDR3 sequence is 13 residues long. The CDR3 reads CASSLYRGTEAFF. CDR3 DNA sequence: TGTGCCAGCAGTTTATACAGGGGAACTGAAGCTTTCTTT.

The chain has TRBV5-4 and TRBJ2-2; TRBD1 matches at 8 bases. V lost 2 bases, J lost 6 bases, and 9 bases stayed unmatched. The CDR3 has 16 amino acids. The germline gives CDR1 SGHNT, CDR2 YYREEE (reference sequence). For the CDR3, the DNA is TGTGCCAGCAGCTTCTTCGGCAGGGGGCGGCCCGGGGAGCTGTTTTTT. This sequence encodes CASSFFGRGRPGELFF. The whole variable domain, filled in from reference TRBV5-4 and TRBJ2-2, reads ETGVTQSPTHLIKTRGQQVTLRCSSQSGHNTVSWYQQALGQGPQFIFQYYREEENGRGNFPPRFSGLQFPNYSSELNVNALELDDSALYLCASSFFGRGRPGELFFGEGSRLTVL.